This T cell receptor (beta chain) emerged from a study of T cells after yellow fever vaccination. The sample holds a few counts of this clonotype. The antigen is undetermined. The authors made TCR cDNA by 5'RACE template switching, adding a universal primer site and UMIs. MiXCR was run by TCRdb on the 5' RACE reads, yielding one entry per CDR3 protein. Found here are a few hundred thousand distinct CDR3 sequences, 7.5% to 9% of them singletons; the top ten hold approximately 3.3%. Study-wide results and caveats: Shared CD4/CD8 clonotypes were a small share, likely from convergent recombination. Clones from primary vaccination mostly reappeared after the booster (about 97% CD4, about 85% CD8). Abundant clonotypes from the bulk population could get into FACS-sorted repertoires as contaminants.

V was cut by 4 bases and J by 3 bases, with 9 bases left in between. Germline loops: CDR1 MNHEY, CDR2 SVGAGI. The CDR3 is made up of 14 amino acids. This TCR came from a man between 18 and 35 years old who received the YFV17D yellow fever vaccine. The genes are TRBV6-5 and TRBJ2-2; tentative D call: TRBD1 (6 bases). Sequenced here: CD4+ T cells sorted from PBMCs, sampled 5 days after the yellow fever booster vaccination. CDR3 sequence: CASSSRTDTGELFF. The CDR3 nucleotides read TGTGCCAGCAGTTCGCGGACAGACACCGGGGAGCTGTTTTTT.